This TCR beta chain was identified during a study of cytomegalovirus exposure and HLA in healthy donors. Details on this clone: No antigen is known for it.

Study findings and constraints: Immune exposure data for these donors was limited to CMV serostatus. Earlier findings revealed that most TCR beta V segments proved productive either about 87% or about 30% of the time.

A multiplex PCR was run with 60 Vbeta primers and 13 Jbeta primers. Assay: immunoSEQ multiplex PCR; the TCRdb copy retains only in-frame clones and omits some. Of approximately 190,000 clones in the sample, around four fifths were seen once. Sequenced material: PBMCs. This sequence was found in a woman between 45 and 65 years old in good health and CMV-seropositive.

The CDR3 DNA sequence: TGTGCCAGCATCCTAAGGTTTGGGCTGGGCACTGAAGCTTTCTTT. Its translation: CASILRFGLGTEAFF. The V call is TRBV27, the J call TRBJ1-1; D remains unclear. Germline V gene sequence: CDR1 MNHEY, CDR2 SMNVEV (reference sequence). Trimming pared 7 bases from V and 4 bases from J, leaving 19 bases between. This CDR3 is 15 amino acids long.